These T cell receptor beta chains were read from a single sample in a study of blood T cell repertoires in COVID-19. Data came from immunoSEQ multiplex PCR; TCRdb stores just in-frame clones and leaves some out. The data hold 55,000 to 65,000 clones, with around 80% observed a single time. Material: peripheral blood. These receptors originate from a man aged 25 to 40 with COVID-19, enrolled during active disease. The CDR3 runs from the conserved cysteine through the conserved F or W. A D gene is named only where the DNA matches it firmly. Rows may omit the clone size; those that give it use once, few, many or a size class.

TGTGCCAGCAGTTTAGGGGGGGGAGCTACTAACTATGGCTACACCTTC,CASSLGGGATNYGYTF,TRBJ1-2,TRBV28,-,-
TGTGCCAGCAGGGCCCTAGCGGGGGTAACCGGGGAGCTGTTTTTT,CASRALAGVTGELFF,TRBJ2-2,TRBV6-6,-,TRBD2
TGTGCCAGCAGCTTAACCGGACTAGCGGGAGGGGATGAGCAGTTCTTC,CASSLTGLAGGDEQFF,TRBJ2-1,TRBV7-6,-,TRBD2
TGTGCCAGCAGCCTCTTGGGGGGGCAGGAGGTCTATGGCTACACCTTC,CASSLLGGQEVYGYTF,TRBJ1-2,TRBV5-4,-,-
TGTGCCAGTAGTATGGGGACAGACACTGAAGCTTTCTTT,CASSMGTDTEAFF,TRBJ1-1,TRBV19,-,TRBD1
TGTGCCAGCAGTTCCTTCGGAGGCCGTGGAAACACCATATATTTT,CASSSFGGRGNTIYF,TRBJ1-3,TRBV5-4,-,-
TGTGCCAGCAGCCAGAGTGGGGGCCGTACCTACGAGCAGTACTTC,CASSQSGGRTYEQYF,TRBJ2-7,TRBV3-1/TRBV3-2,-,-
TGTGCCATCGGGCAGGACTACGAGCAGTACTTC,CAIGQDYEQYF,TRBJ2-7,TRBV10-3,-,-
TGTGCCAGCAGTGCCGGACAACGTCGCGAGCAGTACTTC,CASSAGQRREQYF,TRBJ2-7,TRBV2,-,-
TGTGCCAGCAGCTTAGGGAGACAGACCTACGAAGCTTTCTTT,CASSLGRQTYEAFF,TRBJ1-1,TRBV7-2,-,-
TGTGCCACCAGCAGCGACCTTGGGGGGGGAGGGTATGGCTACACCTTC,CATSSDLGGGGYGYTF,TRBJ1-2,TRBV15,-,-
TGTGCCAGCAGCCAAGATGGAAGCGGGAGTTTGGACACCGGGGAGCTGTTTTTT,CASSQDGSGSLDTGELFF,TRBJ2-2,TRBV4-2,-,TRBD2
TGTGCCAGCAGAGCCCTAGGGAGGTCCGATACGCAGTATTTT,CASRALGRSDTQYF,TRBJ2-3,TRBV9,-,-
TGTGCCAGCTCACCACAGAACATGAACACTGAAGCTTTCTTT,CASSPQNMNTEAFF,TRBJ1-1,TRBV18,-,-
TGTGCCAGCAGTCGGGACAGGGACGGCACCTTC,CASSRDRDGTF,TRBJ1-2,TRBV12-3/TRBV12-4,once,TRBD1
TGTGCCAGCAGCTTCGAAGGGACTGTAAATCAGCCCCAGCATTTT,CASSFEGTVNQPQHF,TRBJ1-5,TRBV7-9,-,-
TGCGCCAGCAGCTTGGGACTAGCTGTGTACGAGCAGTACTTC,CASSLGLAVYEQYF,TRBJ2-7,TRBV5-1,-,TRBD2
TGTGCCAGCAGCCCAAGTTCTTCTGTCGGTGGGACTTTTAATAGCAATCAGCCCCAGCATTTT,CASSPSSSVGGTFNSNQPQHF,TRBJ1-5,TRBV3-1/TRBV3-2,few,-
TGTGCCAGCAGCCCTAGGACAGGGACGAACACTGAAGCTTTCTTT,CASSPRTGTNTEAFF,TRBJ1-1,TRBV5-5,-,TRBD1
TGTGCCAGCAGTCCAAGACTACCCGCCTACGAGCAGTACTTC,CASSPRLPAYEQYF,TRBJ2-7,TRBV6-5,-,-
TGTGCCAGTAGTATAAGGGACAGCCAAGAGACCCAGTACTTC,CASSIRDSQETQYF,TRBJ2-5,TRBV19,-,TRBD1
TGTGCCAGCAGGAGCGGGACTAGCGGGAGGGTAGGCGAGCAGTACTTC,CASRSGTSGRVGEQYF,TRBJ2-7,TRBV5-4,-,TRBD2
TGTGCCAGCAGCTCTAGCGGGGGCCCCTACAATGAGCAGTTCTTC,CASSSSGGPYNEQFF,TRBJ2-1,TRBV11-2,-,TRBD2
TGTGCCAGCAGCTTATTATACGGGACAGGGGGCGATTCACCCCTCCACTTT,CASSLLYGTGGDSPLHF,TRBJ1-6,TRBV7-2,-,TRBD1
TGTGCCAGTACATTTGGACAGGTACCCTCCTACGAGCAGTACTTC,CASTFGQVPSYEQYF,TRBJ2-7,TRBV6-5,few,TRBD1
TGTGCCAGTAGTCCGGGACTAGCGGGGCTAAAGTACAATGAGCAGTTCTTC,CASSPGLAGLKYNEQFF,TRBJ2-1,TRBV19,-,TRBD2
TGTGCCAGCAGTTTATCGGGACTGCCGATCCCTGGAAACACCATATATTTT,CASSLSGLPIPGNTIYF,TRBJ1-3,TRBV27,few,-
TGTGCCAGCAGGCAAACAGGGGATGAAAAACTGTTTTTT,CASRQTGDEKLFF,TRBJ1-4,TRBV27,once,TRBD1
TGTGCCAGCAGCACGACAGGGGGTGGCTACACCTTC,CASSTTGGGYTF,TRBJ1-2,TRBV7-9,-,TRBD1
TGTGCCAGTGCCGAAGGAGGCGGGGTGGGTTTCGGGGGGCAGTACTTC,CASAEGGGVGFGGQYF,TRBJ2-7,TRBV19,-,-
TGTGCCAGCAGTCCCCAATCGTATACACAAGAGACCCAGTACTTC,CASSPQSYTQETQYF,TRBJ2-5,TRBV27,-,-
TGCGCCAGCAGCTTGGGCCCAGGGGGCAGGGTTGAAGCTTTCTTT,CASSLGPGGRVEAFF,TRBJ1-1,TRBV5-1,few,TRBD1
TGTGCCAGCAGCCAAGATCTTGGACAGAGCTACTACGAGCAGTACTTC,CASSQDLGQSYYEQYF,TRBJ2-7,TRBV3-1/TRBV3-2,-,-
TGTGCCAGCTCACCAAGGCCTGGCAGGGCTTTCAACACCGGGGAGCTGTTTTTT,CASSPRPGRAFNTGELFF,TRBJ2-2,TRBV18,-,-
TGTGCCAGCAGTGCTTACGGACTCACAGATACGCAGTATTTT,CASSAYGLTDTQYF,TRBJ2-3,TRBV6-4,-,-
TGTGCCAGGGAGGGGACTAGCGGATCCTACGAGCAGTACTTC,CAREGTSGSYEQYF,TRBJ2-7,TRBV19,-,TRBD2
TGTGCCAGCAGCCCATCGGAGATCAGCACAGATACGCAGTATTTT,CASSPSEISTDTQYF,TRBJ2-3,TRBV6-6,-,-
TGTGCCAGCACCCTTTGGACATCCACCCAAGAGACCCAGTACTTC,CASTLWTSTQETQYF,TRBJ2-5,TRBV28,once,-
TGTGCCAGCAGTTTAGAGAACTATGGCTACACCTTC,CASSLENYGYTF,TRBJ1-2,TRBV28,-,-